The rows below give T cell receptor beta chains drawn from one sample of a study of shared clonotypes between healthy human individuals. Only in-frame clones appear in the TCRdb table, and some are missing; sequencing was by immunoSEQ multiplex PCR. The table includes approximately 95,000 clones, 67% detected once. Sequenced: memory CD8+ T cells sorted from blood. The receptors originated from a man aged 30 to 45 in good health. CDR3s include the opening cysteine and the closing phenylalanine or tryptophan. A D gene is named only where the DNA matches it firmly. Clone size, where shown, is once, few, many, or a class for clones that have expanded.

clone_size: many
v_call: TRBV6-5
d_call: TRBD2
j_call: TRBJ2-1
cdr3_aa: CASSYSRTSGDNEQFF
cdr3_nt: TGTGCCAGCAGTTACTCCCGGACTAGCGGAGACAATGAGCAGTTCTTC

clone_size: NA
v_call: TRBV2
d_call: TRBD1
j_call: TRBJ2-5
cdr3_aa: CASTSGTGRSETQYF
cdr3_nt: TGTGCCAGCACTTCCGGGACAGGGCGGTCAGAGACCCAGTACTTC

clone_size: NA
v_call: TRBV19
d_call: TRBD2
j_call: TRBJ2-1
cdr3_aa: CATKVTSGSYNEQFF
cdr3_nt: TGTGCCACCAAAGTCACTAGCGGGAGCTACAATGAGCAGTTCTTC

clone_size: NA
v_call: TRBV28
d_call: NA
j_call: TRBJ2-7
cdr3_aa: CASKKLYEQYF
cdr3_nt: TGTGCCAGCAAGAAATTATACGAGCAGTACTTC

clone_size: NA
v_call: TRBV28
d_call: NA
j_call: TRBJ1-3
cdr3_aa: CASRDSRGSGNTIYF
cdr3_nt: TGTGCCAGCAGGGACAGCCGTGGCTCTGGAAACACCATATATTTT

clone_size: NA
v_call: TRBV9
d_call: NA
j_call: TRBJ1-1
cdr3_aa: CASSPWTDFMNTEAFF
cdr3_nt: TGTGCCAGCAGCCCCTGGACAGATTTCATGAACACTGAAGCTTTCTTT

clone_size: many
v_call: TRBV28
d_call: NA
j_call: TRBJ2-7
cdr3_aa: CASSFSLSYEQYF
cdr3_nt: TGTGCCAGCAGTTTCAGTCTCTCCTACGAGCAGTACTTC

clone_size: many
v_call: TRBV27
d_call: NA
j_call: TRBJ1-4
cdr3_aa: CASSLFGYDEKLFF
cdr3_nt: TGTGCCAGCAGTTTGTTCGGGTACGATGAAAAACTGTTTTTT

clone_size: NA
v_call: TRBV28
d_call: TRBD2
j_call: TRBJ2-3
cdr3_aa: CASSFWTSGSSDTQYF
cdr3_nt: TGTGCCAGCAGTTTTTGGACTAGCGGGAGCTCAGATACGCAGTATTTT

clone_size: NA
v_call: TRBV25-1
d_call: NA
j_call: TRBJ1-1
cdr3_aa: CASSENSEVEAFF
cdr3_nt: TGTGCCAGCAGTGAAAATTCAGAAGTTGAAGCTTTCTTT

clone_size: NA
v_call: TRBV28
d_call: NA
j_call: TRBJ2-1
cdr3_aa: CASGASGTNEQFF
cdr3_nt: TGTGCCAGCGGCGCGTCCGGAACCAATGAGCAGTTCTTC

clone_size: NA
v_call: TRBV7-3
d_call: NA
j_call: TRBJ2-7
cdr3_aa: CASSDSLTTYEQYF
cdr3_nt: TGTGCCAGCAGCGATTCTCTGACTACCTACGAGCAGTACTTC

clone_size: NA
v_call: TRBV4-1
d_call: NA
j_call: TRBJ1-1
cdr3_aa: CASSQFSADKAFF
cdr3_nt: TGCGCCAGCAGCCAATTTAGCGCCGATAAAGCTTTCTTT

clone_size: many
v_call: TRBV27
d_call: NA
j_call: TRBJ1-5
cdr3_aa: CASSETGGNQPQHF
cdr3_nt: TGTGCCAGCAGTGAGACGGGGGGCAATCAGCCCCAGCATTTT

clone_size: NA
v_call: TRBV4-1
d_call: NA
j_call: TRBJ2-1
cdr3_aa: CASSQDTGSTYNEQFF
cdr3_nt: TGCGCCAGCAGCCAAGATACAGGGTCAACCTACAATGAGCAGTTCTTC